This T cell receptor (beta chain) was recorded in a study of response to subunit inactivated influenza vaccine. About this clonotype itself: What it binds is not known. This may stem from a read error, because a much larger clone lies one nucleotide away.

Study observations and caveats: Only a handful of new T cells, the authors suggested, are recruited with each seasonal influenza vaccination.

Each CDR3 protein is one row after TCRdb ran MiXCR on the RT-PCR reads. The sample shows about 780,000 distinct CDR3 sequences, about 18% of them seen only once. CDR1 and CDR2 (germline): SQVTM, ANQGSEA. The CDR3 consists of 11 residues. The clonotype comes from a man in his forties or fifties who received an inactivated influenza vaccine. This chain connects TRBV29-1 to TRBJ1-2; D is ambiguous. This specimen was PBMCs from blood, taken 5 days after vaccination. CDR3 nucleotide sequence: TGCATCGTTGGGGAGAGGGAAGGCTACACCTTC. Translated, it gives CIVGEREGYTF.